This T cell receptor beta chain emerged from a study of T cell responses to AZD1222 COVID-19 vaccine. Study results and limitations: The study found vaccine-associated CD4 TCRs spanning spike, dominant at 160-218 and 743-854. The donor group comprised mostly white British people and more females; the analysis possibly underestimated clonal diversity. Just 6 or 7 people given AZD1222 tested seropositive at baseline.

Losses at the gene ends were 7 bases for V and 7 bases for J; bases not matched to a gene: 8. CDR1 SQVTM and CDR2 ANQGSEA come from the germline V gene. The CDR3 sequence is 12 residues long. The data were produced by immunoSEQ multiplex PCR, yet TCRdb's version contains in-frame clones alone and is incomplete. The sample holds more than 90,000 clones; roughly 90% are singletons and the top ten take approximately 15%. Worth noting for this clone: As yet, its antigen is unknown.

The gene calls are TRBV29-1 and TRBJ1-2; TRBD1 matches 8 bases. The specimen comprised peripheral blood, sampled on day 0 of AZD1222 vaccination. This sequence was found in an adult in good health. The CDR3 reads CSARGQGGGYTF. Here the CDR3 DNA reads TGCAGCGCTAGAGGACAGGGTGGTGGCTACACCTTC.